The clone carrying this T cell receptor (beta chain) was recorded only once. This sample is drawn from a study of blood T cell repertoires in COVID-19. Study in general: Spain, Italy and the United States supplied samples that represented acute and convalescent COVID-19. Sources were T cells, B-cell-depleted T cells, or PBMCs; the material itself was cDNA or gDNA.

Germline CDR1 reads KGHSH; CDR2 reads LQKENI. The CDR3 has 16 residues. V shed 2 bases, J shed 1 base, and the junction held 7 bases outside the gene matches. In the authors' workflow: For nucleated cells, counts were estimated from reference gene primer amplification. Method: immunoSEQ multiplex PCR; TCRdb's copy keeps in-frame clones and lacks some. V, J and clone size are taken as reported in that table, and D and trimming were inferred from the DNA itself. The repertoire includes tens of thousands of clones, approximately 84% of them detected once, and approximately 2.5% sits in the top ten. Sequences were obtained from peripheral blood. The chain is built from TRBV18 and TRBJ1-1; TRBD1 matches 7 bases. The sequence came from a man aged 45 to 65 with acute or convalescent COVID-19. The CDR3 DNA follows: TGTGCCAGCTCACCAATCACAGGGGAGCAGAACACTGAAGCTTTCTTT. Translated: CASSPITGEQNTEAFF.